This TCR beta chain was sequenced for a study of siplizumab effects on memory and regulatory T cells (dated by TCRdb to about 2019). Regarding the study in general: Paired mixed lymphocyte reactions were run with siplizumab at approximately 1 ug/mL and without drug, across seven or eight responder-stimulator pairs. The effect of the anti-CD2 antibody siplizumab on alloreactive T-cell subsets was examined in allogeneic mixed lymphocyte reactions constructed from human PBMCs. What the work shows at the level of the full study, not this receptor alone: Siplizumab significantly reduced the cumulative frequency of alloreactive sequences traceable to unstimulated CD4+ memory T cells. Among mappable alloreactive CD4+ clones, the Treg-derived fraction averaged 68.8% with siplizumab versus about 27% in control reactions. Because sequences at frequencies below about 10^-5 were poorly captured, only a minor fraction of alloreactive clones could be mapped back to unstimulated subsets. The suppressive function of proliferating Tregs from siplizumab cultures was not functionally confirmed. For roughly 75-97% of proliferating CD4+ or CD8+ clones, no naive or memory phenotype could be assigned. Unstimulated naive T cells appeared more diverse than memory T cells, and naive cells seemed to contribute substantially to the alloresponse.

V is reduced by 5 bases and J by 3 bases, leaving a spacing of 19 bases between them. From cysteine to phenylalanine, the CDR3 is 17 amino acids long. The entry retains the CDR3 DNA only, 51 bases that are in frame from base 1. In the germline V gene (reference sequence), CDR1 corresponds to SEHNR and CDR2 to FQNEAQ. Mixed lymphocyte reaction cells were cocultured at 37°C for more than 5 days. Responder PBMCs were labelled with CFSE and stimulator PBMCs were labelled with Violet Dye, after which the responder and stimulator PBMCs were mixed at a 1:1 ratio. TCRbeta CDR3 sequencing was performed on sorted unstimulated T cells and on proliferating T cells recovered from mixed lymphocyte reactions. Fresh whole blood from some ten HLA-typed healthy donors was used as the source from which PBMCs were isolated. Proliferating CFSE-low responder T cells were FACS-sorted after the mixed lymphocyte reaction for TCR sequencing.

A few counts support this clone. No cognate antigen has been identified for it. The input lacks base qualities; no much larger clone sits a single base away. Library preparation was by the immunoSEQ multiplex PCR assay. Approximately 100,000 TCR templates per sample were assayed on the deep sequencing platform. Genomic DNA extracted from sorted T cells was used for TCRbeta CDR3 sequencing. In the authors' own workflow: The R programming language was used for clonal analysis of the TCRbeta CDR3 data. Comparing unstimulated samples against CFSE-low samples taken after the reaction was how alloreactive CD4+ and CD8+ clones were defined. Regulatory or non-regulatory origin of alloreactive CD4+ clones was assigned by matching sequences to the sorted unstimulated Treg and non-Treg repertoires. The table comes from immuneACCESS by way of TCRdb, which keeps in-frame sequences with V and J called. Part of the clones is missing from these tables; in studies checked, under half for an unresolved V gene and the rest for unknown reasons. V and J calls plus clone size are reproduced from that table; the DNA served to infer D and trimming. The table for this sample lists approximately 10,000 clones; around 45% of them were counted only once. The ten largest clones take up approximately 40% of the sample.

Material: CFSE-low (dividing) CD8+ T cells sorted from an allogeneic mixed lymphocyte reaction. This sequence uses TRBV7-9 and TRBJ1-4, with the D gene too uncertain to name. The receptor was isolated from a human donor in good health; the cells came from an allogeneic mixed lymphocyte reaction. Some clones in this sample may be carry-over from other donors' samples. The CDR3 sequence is CASSPKPVWGSNEKLFF. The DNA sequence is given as TGTGCCAGCAGCCCCAAACCAGTTTGGGGATCTAATGAAAAACTGTTTTTT.